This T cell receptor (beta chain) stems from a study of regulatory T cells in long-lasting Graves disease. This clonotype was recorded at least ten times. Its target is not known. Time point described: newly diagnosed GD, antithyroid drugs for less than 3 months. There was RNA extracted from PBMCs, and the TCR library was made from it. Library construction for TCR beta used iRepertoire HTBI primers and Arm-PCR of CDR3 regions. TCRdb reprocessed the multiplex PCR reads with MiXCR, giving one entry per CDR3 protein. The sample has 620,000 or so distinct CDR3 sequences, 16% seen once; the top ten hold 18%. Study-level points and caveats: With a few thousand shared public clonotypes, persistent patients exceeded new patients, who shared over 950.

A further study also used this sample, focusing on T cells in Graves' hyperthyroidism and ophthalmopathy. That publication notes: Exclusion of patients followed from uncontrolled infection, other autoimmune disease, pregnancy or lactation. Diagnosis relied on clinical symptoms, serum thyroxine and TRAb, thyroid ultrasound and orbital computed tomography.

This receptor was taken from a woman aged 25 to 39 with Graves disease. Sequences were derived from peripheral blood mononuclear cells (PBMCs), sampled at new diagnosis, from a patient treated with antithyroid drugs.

CDR3 coding DNA: TGTGCCAGCAGTTTAGCGGGGGTAGAGGACTATGGCTACACCTTC. Translated, it gives CASSLAGVEDYGYTF. The chain recombines TRBV12-3 or TRBV12-4 with TRBJ1-2, with a possible D match to TRBD1 (5 bases). The CDR3 contains 15 residues. Deletions cut 0 bases from V and 3 bases from J, with 11 bases between.